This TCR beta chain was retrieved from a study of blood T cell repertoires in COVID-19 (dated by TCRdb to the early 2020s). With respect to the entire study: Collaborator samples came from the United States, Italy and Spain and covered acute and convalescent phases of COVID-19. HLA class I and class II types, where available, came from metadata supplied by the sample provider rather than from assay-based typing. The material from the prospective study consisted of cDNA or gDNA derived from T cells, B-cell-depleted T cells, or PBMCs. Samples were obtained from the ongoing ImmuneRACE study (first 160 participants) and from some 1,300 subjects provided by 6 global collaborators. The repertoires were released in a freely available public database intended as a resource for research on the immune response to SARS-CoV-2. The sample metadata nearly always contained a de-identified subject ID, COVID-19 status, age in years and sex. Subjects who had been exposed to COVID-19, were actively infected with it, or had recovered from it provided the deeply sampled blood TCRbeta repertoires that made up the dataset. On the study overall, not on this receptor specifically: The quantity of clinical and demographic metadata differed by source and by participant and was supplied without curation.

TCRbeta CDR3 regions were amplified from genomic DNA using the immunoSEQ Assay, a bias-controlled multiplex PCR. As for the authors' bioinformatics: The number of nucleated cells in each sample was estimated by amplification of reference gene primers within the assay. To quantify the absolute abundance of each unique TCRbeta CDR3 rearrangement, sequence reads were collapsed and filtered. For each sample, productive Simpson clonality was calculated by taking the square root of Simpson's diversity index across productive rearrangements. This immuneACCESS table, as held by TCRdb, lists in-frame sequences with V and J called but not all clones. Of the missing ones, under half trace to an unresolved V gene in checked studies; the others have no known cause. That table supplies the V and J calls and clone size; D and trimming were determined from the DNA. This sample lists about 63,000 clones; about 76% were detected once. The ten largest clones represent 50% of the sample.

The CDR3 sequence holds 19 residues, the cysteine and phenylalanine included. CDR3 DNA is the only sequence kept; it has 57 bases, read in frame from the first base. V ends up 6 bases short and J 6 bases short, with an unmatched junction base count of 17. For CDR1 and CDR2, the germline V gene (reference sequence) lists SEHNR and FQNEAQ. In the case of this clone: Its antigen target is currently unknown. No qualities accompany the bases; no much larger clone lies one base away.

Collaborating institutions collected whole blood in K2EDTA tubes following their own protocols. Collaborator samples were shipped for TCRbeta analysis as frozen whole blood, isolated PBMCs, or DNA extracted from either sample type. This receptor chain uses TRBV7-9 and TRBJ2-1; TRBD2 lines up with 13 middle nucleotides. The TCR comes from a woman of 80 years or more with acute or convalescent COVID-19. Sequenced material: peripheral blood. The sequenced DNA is TGTGCCAGCAGTCCCGACAGGGGACTAGCGGGGCCCCGCCGCAATGAGCAGTTCTTC. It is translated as CASSPDRGLAGPRRNEQFF.